The rows below give T cell receptor beta chains drawn from one sample of a study of blood T cell repertoires in COVID-19. TCRdb's copy holds only in-frame clones and misses some; the assay was immunoSEQ multiplex PCR. Here the sample spans about 300,000 clones, 70% to 90% being singletons. Sequencing input: PBMCs or T cells enriched from blood (not recorded which). These receptors originate from a man aged 30 to 45 who had recovered from COVID-19. Both conserved end residues are part of each CDR3. D genes are given only for firm matches. Size is omitted from some rows. Given values are once, few, many or a class for expanded clones.

j_gene: TRBJ1-1
v_gene: TRBV7-7
d_gene: -
abundance: -
CDR3aa: CASSEGQNTEAFF
CDR3nt: TGTGCTAGCAGCGAAGGACAAAACACTGAAGCTTTCTTT

j_gene: TRBJ1-1
v_gene: TRBV24-1
d_gene: -
abundance: -
CDR3aa: CATSDPEPGVVDTEAFF
CDR3nt: TGTGCCACCAGTGACCCGGAACCAGGGGTTGTGGACACTGAAGCTTTCTTT

j_gene: TRBJ1-4
v_gene: TRBV11-2
d_gene: TRBD1
abundance: -
CDR3aa: CASSSEMDRPETNEKLFF
CDR3nt: TGTGCCAGCAGCTCGGAGATGGACAGGCCCGAAACTAATGAAAAACTGTTTTTT

j_gene: TRBJ2-3
v_gene: TRBV7-9
d_gene: TRBD1
abundance: -
CDR3aa: CASSRQGRRTDTQYF
CDR3nt: TGTGCCAGCAGCAGACAGGGGAGACGAACAGATACGCAGTATTTT

j_gene: TRBJ2-7
v_gene: TRBV7-2
d_gene: TRBD1
abundance: -
CDR3aa: CASSSPTGTPYEQYF
CDR3nt: TGTGCCAGCAGCTCCCCGACAGGGACCCCCTACGAGCAGTACTTC

j_gene: TRBJ2-7
v_gene: TRBV2
d_gene: TRBD1
abundance: once
CDR3aa: CASSESLGGWYEQYF
CDR3nt: TGTGCCAGCAGTGAATCACTAGGGGGCTGGTACGAGCAGTACTTC

j_gene: TRBJ2-7
v_gene: TRBV6-5
d_gene: -
abundance: -
CDR3aa: CASSPGQSSYEQYF
CDR3nt: TGTGCCAGCAGCCCCGGACAGAGCTCCTACGAGCAGTACTTC

j_gene: TRBJ1-2
v_gene: TRBV27
d_gene: TRBD1
abundance: -
CDR3aa: CASRRTGFYGYTF
CDR3nt: TGTGCCAGCAGACGGACAGGTTTCTATGGCTACACCTTC

j_gene: TRBJ2-2
v_gene: TRBV4-2
d_gene: -
abundance: -
CDR3aa: CASSPRVNTGELFF
CDR3nt: TGTGCCAGCAGCCCCAGGGTGAACACCGGGGAGCTGTTTTTT

j_gene: TRBJ1-5
v_gene: TRBV15
d_gene: -
abundance: -
CDR3aa: CATSRDGGSNQPQHF
CDR3nt: TGTGCCACCAGCAGAGACGGGGGGAGCAATCAGCCCCAGCATTTT

j_gene: TRBJ1-6
v_gene: TRBV5-1
d_gene: TRBD1
abundance: -
CDR3aa: CASSSGQLNNSPLHF
CDR3nt: TGCGCCAGCAGCTCGGGACAGCTAAATAATTCACCCCTCCACTTT

j_gene: TRBJ1-2
v_gene: TRBV19
d_gene: -
abundance: -
CDR3aa: CASSTLSGVTDGYTF
CDR3nt: TGTGCCAGTAGTACGCTGTCAGGGGTGACAGATGGCTACACCTTC

j_gene: TRBJ2-7
v_gene: TRBV9
d_gene: -
abundance: -
CDR3aa: CASSPREYEQYF
CDR3nt: TGTGCCAGCAGCCCACGAGAGTACGAGCAGTACTTC

j_gene: TRBJ2-3
v_gene: TRBV27
d_gene: TRBD2
abundance: -
CDR3aa: CASSLVPSGGATDTQYF
CDR3nt: TGTGCCAGCAGTTTAGTTCCTAGCGGGGGGGCCACAGATACGCAGTATTTT

j_gene: TRBJ1-5
v_gene: TRBV13
d_gene: -
abundance: -
CDR3aa: CASSLRGNQPQHF
CDR3nt: TGTGCCAGCAGCTTACGAGGGAATCAGCCCCAGCATTTT

j_gene: TRBJ1-3
v_gene: TRBV6-4
d_gene: -
abundance: -
CDR3aa: CASSSGDPSGNTIYF
CDR3nt: TGTGCCAGCAGTTCAGGGGATCCCTCTGGAAACACCATATATTTT

j_gene: TRBJ2-5
v_gene: TRBV27
d_gene: -
abundance: -
CDR3aa: CASSFYRDPQETQYF
CDR3nt: TGTGCCAGCAGTTTCTACAGGGACCCGCAAGAGACCCAGTACTTC

j_gene: TRBJ2-2
v_gene: TRBV2
d_gene: -
abundance: once
CDR3aa: CASSSEGVGTGELFF
CDR3nt: TGTGCCAGCAGCTCCGAGGGGGTCGGGACCGGGGAGCTGTTTTTT